The 8 T cell receptor beta chains below come from one sample, sequenced in a study of T cell responses to AZD1222 COVID-19 vaccine. The method was immunoSEQ multiplex PCR; TCRdb's version includes in-frame clones alone and lacks a portion of them. The repertoire has 80,000 to 130,000 clones, 87% of them found once; the top ten carry under 4%. The material sequenced was peripheral blood, taken on day 0 of AZD1222 vaccination. The source is an adult in good health.

The rearrangement uses TRBV6-2 or TRBV6-3 and TRBJ1-1; D remains ambiguous. V shed 3 bases and J shed 2 bases, with 10 bases lying between them. The length of the CDR3 is 14 residues. Germline V gives CDR1 MNHEY, CDR2 SVGEGT. CDR3 loop: CASSYEVTNTEAFF. Written as DNA, the CDR3 is TGTGCCAGCAGTTATGAGGTAACAAACACTGAAGCTTTCTTT.

The chain uses TRBV5-1 and TRBJ2-5, with 8 bases fitting TRBD2. Germline V gene sequence: CDR1 SGHRS, CDR2 YFSETQ. The trim removed 4 bases at V and 2 bases at J, leaving 7 bases unmatched. The CDR3 covers 15 residues. CDR3 nucleotides: TGCGCCAGCAGCCTTGGCGGGGGGTTTCAAGAGACCCAGTACTTC. Translation gives CASSLGGGFQETQYF. Full variable domain (rest looked up from reference TRBV5-1 and TRBJ2-5): KAGVTQTPRYLIKTRGQQVTLSCSPISGHRSVSWYQQTPGQGLQFLFEYFSETQRNKGNFPGRFSGRQFSNSRSEMNVSTLELGDSALYLCASSLGGGFQETQYFGPGTRLLVL.

The rearrangement uses TRBV19 and TRBJ2-1, with D perhaps matching TRBD2 (5 bases). Germline lookup yields CDR1 LNHDA and CDR2 SQIVND (reference sequence). The CDR3 spans 13 residues. Trimming pared 5 bases from V and 5 bases from J, leaving 10 bases between. The CDR3 DNA sequence: TGTGCCAGTAGTCCCCTCGGGGACAATGAGCAGTTCTTC. This gives the protein CASSPLGDNEQFF.

This sequence joins TRBV5-4 and TRBJ1-6, with 9 bases lining up with TRBD1. V lost 0 bases to trimming and J lost 6 bases; unmatched junction nucleotides: 7. The length of the CDR3 is 17 residues. The germline gives CDR1 SGHNT, CDR2 YYREEE (reference sequence). CDR3 nucleotide sequence: TGTGCCAGCAGCTTGGATCGGACAGGGGTGACTAATTCACCCCTCCACTTT. It specifies CASSLDRTGVTNSPLHF.

The table lists this clone with a count of one. The rearrangement links TRBV28 to TRBJ2-5; D not certain. The CDR3 runs 14 residues. The ends were cut back, 7 bases at V and 9 bases at J, with 21 bases in the middle. The germline CDR1 and CDR2 sequences are MDHEN and SYDVKM. This CDR3 is CASTLARATASQYF. The CDR3, as DNA: TGTGCCAGCACCCTTGCCAGAGCTACGGCGTCCCAGTACTTC.

The rearrangement links TRBV19 to TRBJ1-5, with TRBD1 matching 8 bases. Germline lookup yields CDR1 LNHDA and CDR2 SQIVND (reference sequence). J gave up 2 bases and V 3 bases, and 6 bases lay outside the gene matches. This CDR3 is 16 amino acids long. In DNA form, the CDR3 reads TGTGCCAGTAGTATTGCCGCAGGGGGCGGCAATCAGCCCCAGCATTTT. It codes for CASSIAAGGGNQPQHF.

The CDR3 reads CASSMIENLHSGNTIYF. As DNA, the CDR3 is TGTGCCAGTAGTATGATCGAAAACCTACACTCTGGAAACACCATATATTTT. The chain combines TRBV19 with TRBJ1-3; D is ambiguous. Trimming cost V 3 bases and J 0 bases, with 15 bases left between them. CDR1 and CDR2 (germline): LNHDA, SQIVND (reference sequence). The CDR3 extends over 17 amino acids.

The chain is built from TRBV28 and TRBJ1-2, with 7 positions matching TRBD1. The CDR3 is 14 amino acids. The germline gives CDR1 MDHEN, CDR2 SYDVKM. The V gene end was trimmed by 5 bases and the J gene end by 4 bases; junction bases not matched to a gene: 7. This CDR3 reads CASSLTGTFYGYTF. For the CDR3, the DNA is TGTGCCAGCAGTCTGACAGGGACCTTCTATGGCTACACCTTC.